The 21 T cell receptor beta chains in this list originate from one sample, sequenced in a study of blood T cell repertoires in COVID-19. Profiled with immunoSEQ multiplex PCR; TCRdb holds only in-frame clones, not every one. The table lists roughly 150,000 clones, more than 65% of them singletons. Sequenced input: peripheral blood. The receptors originated from a woman older than 75 with acute or convalescent COVID-19.

The rearrangement joins TRBV7-8 to TRBJ1-5; D gene unclear. This CDR3 spans 14 amino acids. Germline V gives CDR1 SGHVS, CDR2 FQNEAQ. V dropped 3 bases and J dropped 5 bases, with 11 bases sitting between them. The CDR3 sequence: CASSFSGTDQPQHF. The CDR3 nucleotides are TGTGCCAGCAGCTTCAGCGGTACTGATCAGCCCCAGCATTTT.

This clone was recorded a few times. The rearrangement links TRBV12-3 or TRBV12-4 to TRBJ1-5, with D maybe TRBD1 (6 bases). V was pared by 10 bases and J by 9 bases, with 19 bases between. This CDR3 has 13 residues. This chain's CDR3 is CATAEGQAGPQHF. Written as DNA, the CDR3 is TGTGCCACCGCAGAGGGACAAGCCGGGCCCCAGCATTTT.

The sample holds one count of this clone. This rearrangement joins TRBV2 to TRBJ2-3, with TRBD2 matching 9 bases. The CDR3 is made up of 16 amino acids. V shed 1 base and J 5 bases; nucleotides not matched to a gene: 7. The V gene's germline CDR1 is SNHLY and CDR2 FYNNEI. CDR3 nucleotide sequence: TGTGCCAGCAGTGAAGGGCGGGGGGGCCGATTAGATACGCAGTATTTT. It codes for CASSEGRGGRLDTQYF.

The V and J genes are TRBV21-1 and TRBJ1-1; whether TRBD1, the table's D call, matches the DNA was not checked. TRBV21-1 is listed as a pseudogene. The CDR3 length is 15 residues. In nucleotides, the CDR3 is TGTGCCAGCAGCAAAGAACAGGGTTGGAACACTGAAGCTTTCTTT. This codes for CASSKEQGWNTEAFF.

The J gene is TRBJ1-1, the V gene TRBV7-2; 9 bases map to TRBD1. The germline V gene encodes CDR1 SGHTA and CDR2 FQGNSA. The V segment lost 4 bases and the J segment 5 bases; nucleotides outside the gene matches: 2. CDR3 length equals 13 residues. The CDR3 DNA reads as TGTGCCAGCAGCTACGGGACAGGGACTGAAGCTTTCTTT. It codes for CASSYGTGTEAFF.

The J gene is TRBJ2-7, the V gene TRBV19; possibly TRBD2 for D (5 bases). The ends were cut back, 9 bases at V and 1 base at J, with 13 bases in the middle. CDR3 size: 13 residues. CDR1 LNHDA and CDR2 SQIVND come from the germline V gene (reference sequence). CDR3 sequence: CASGGAASYEQYF. The CDR3 DNA is TGTGCCAGCGGAGGCGCCGCTTCCTACGAGCAGTACTTC.

The chain carries TRBV29-1 and TRBJ2-2, with D maybe TRBD2 (6 bases). The germline gives CDR1 SQVTM, CDR2 ANQGSEA. V lost 7 bases to trimming and J lost 5 bases, with 8 bases between them. The CDR3 extends over 11 amino acids. The CDR3 DNA follows: TGCAGCGGCCGGGGGACCGGGGAGCTGTTTTTT. Translated: CSGRGTGELFF.

The chain carries TRBV30 and TRBJ1-1; weak D call: TRBD1 (6 bases). Germline CDR1 reads GTSNPN; CDR2 reads SVGIG (reference sequence). V was trimmed by 0 bases and J by 5 bases, leaving 16 bases between them. The CDR3 contains 15 residues. As DNA, the CDR3 is TGTGCCTGGAGTGTAAGGGGGGGCGGGAGGACTGAAGCTTTCTTT. This sequence encodes CAWSVRGGGRTEAFF.

The V gene is TRBV24-1, the J gene TRBJ1-2; D is possibly TRBD1 (6 bases). The CDR3 totals 15 residues. Germline V CDR1 and CDR2: KGHDR, SFDVKD. V was shortened by 5 bases and J by 1 base, with 13 bases between the two germline ends. CDR3 amino acids: CATSAWGLGNYGYTF. CDR3 bases: TGTGCCACCAGTGCATGGGGGCTGGGTAACTATGGCTACACCTTC.

The chain is built from TRBV4-1 and TRBJ2-2; D uncertain. V was pared by 4 bases and J by 9 bases, with 15 bases between. This CDR3 has 14 amino acids. Germline V gives CDR1 MGHRA, CDR2 YSYEKL. The CDR3 DNA sequence: TGCGCCAGCAGCCTGCTCGACTGGTCCCGGGAGCTGTTTTTT. Its protein is CASSLLDWSRELFF.

This clone was seen just once. V and J are TRBV10-2 and TRBJ1-4; no clear D gene. Trimming left V 8 bases short and J 3 bases short, with 13 bases between. CDR1 is WSHSY, CDR2 SAAADI, per germline. This CDR3 region has 14 residues. The CDR3 DNA reads TGCGCCAGCGCCCCGTTGAGCCCTAATGAAAAACTGTTTTTT. Protein sequence: CASAPLSPNEKLFF.

The chain carries TRBV7-8 and TRBJ1-1; D not resolved. There are 12 residues in the CDR3. V gave up 5 bases and J gave up 7 bases, with 11 bases separating them. The germline gives CDR1 SGHVS, CDR2 FQNEAQ. CDR3 coding DNA: TGTGCCAGCAGCCTCGTCGGGGTTGAAGCTTTCTTT. Its protein product is CASSLVGVEAFF.

The rearrangement links TRBV6-5 to TRBJ2-7; 11 nucleotides match TRBD2. Germline CDR1 is MNHEY and CDR2 is SVGAGI. Germline trimming cut 4 bases from V and 6 bases from J; bases unmatched to any gene: 5. CDR3 length equals 14 residues. The CDR3 spells CASSFWTSGREQYF. Written as DNA, the CDR3 is TGTGCCAGCAGTTTCTGGACTAGCGGGCGCGAGCAGTACTTC.

This chain joins TRBV6-1 and TRBJ1-2; D is possibly TRBD1 (5 bases). Trimming left V 4 bases short and J 2 bases short, with 23 bases between. This CDR3 comprises 18 residues. CDR1 is MNHNS, CDR2 SASEGT, per germline. This CDR3 reads CASSAGRAPDFWNYGYTF. CDR3 DNA sequence: TGTGCCAGCAGTGCGGGCAGGGCTCCCGATTTCTGGAACTATGGCTACACCTTC.

With respect to this clone: The sample has other DNA sequences that encode this CDR3 too. In nucleotides, the CDR3 is TGTGCCAGCAGTTCTCCCGGGACAGGGGGTTACGAGCAGTACTTC. Its translation: CASSSPGTGGYEQYF. The chain links TRBV28 to TRBJ2-7; TRBD1 aligns across 11 bases. CDR1 and CDR2 from the germline V gene are MDHEN and SYDVKM. Losses at the gene ends were 4 bases for V and 4 bases for J; bases not matched to a gene: 6. The CDR3 sequence is 15 residues long.

The chain combines TRBV5-4 with TRBJ2-6; 8 bases match TRBD1. Trimming removed 4 bases from V and 4 bases from J; junction bases left unmatched: 13. From germline, CDR1 is SGHNT and CDR2 YYREEE (reference sequence). This CDR3 comprises 18 residues. Written as DNA, the CDR3 is TGTGCCAGCAGCATCGGACAGGGACAAGCTCTGGGGGCCAACGTCCTGACTTTC. Protein sequence: CASSIGQGQALGANVLTF.

The V call is TRBV27, the J call TRBJ1-1, with TRBD1 identical over 8 bases. CDR1 is MNHEY, CDR2 SMNVEV, per germline (reference sequence). Trimming at V came to 5 bases and at J to 5 bases, leaving 7 bases not matched to a gene. This CDR3 is built from 14 residues. The DNA of the CDR3 is TGTGCCAGCAGTGAACGACAGGGGTTAACTGAAGCTTTCTTT. Protein sequence: CASSERQGLTEAFF.

The chain recombines TRBV4-1 with TRBJ1-5; D is unclear. Trimming shortened V by 0 bases and J by 2 bases, and 11 bases separated the two germline ends. Looked up from germline, CDR1 is MGHRA and CDR2 is YSYEKL. This CDR3 spans 16 amino acids. The CDR3 loop is CASSQDGVRGNQPQHF. In DNA, the CDR3 is TGCGCCAGCAGCCAAGACGGGGTAAGGGGCAATCAGCCCCAGCATTTT.

The J gene is TRBJ2-1, the V gene TRBV5-1; 8 bases match TRBD1. Germline assignment: CDR1 SGHRS and CDR2 YFSETQ. The CDR3 runs to 14 residues. Trimming took 6 bases from V and 6 from J; bases not matched to a gene: 8. The CDR3 here is CASTPYGQGNEQFF. The CDR3 nucleotides are TGCGCCAGCACTCCTTATGGACAGGGCAATGAGCAGTTCTTC.

The V and J genes are TRBV2 and TRBJ1-1, with a weak D call TRBD1 (5 bases). V was pared by 4 bases and J by 0 bases, with 9 bases between. The CDR3 loop spans 14 amino acids. Germline loops: CDR1 SNHLY, CDR2 FYNNEI. CDR3 in amino acids: CASSVTRVNTEAFF. In DNA, the CDR3 is TGTGCCAGCAGTGTTACCAGGGTGAACACTGAAGCTTTCTTT.

CDR3 in amino acids: CASSYSRQGAYEQYF. The DNA for the CDR3 is TGTGCCAGCAGTTACTCGCGACAGGGGGCCTACGAGCAGTACTTC. This rearrangement joins TRBV6-5 to TRBJ2-7, with 9 positions matching TRBD1. Germline CDR1 MNHEY, CDR2 SVGAGI. V was pared by 0 bases and J by 2 bases, with 2 bases of the junction left unmatched. CDR3 length: 15 amino acids.